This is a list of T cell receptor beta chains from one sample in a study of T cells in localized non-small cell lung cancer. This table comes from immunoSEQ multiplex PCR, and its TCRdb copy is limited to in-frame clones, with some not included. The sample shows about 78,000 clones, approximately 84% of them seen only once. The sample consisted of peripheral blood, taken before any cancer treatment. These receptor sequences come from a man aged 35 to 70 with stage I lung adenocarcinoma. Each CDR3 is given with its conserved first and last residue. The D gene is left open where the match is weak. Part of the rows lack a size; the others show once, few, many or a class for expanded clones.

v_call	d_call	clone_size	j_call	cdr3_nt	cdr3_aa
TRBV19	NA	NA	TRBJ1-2	TGTGCCAGTAAGCCCTCATTAGGTTATGGCTACACCTTC	CASKPSLGYGYTF
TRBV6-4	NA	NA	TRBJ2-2	TGTGCCAGCAGTGTTTTCGGGAGCGGGACCGGGGAGCTGTTTTTT	CASSVFGSGTGELFF
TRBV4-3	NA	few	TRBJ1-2	TGCGCCAGCAGCCAAGTCTTGGCAGGGCGAGGCTACACCTTC	CASSQVLAGRGYTF
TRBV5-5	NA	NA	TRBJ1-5	TGTGCCAGCAGCTTGGGGGAGGGTTATGATCAGCCCCAGCATTTT	CASSLGEGYDQPQHF
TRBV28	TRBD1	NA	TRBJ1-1	TGTGCCACTGGGGACCCGGGACAGGGGACGAACACTGAAGCTTTCTTT	CATGDPGQGTNTEAFF
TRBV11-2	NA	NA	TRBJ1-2	TGTGCCAGCAGCTTAGAAGGGGACGGCTACACCTTC	CASSLEGDGYTF
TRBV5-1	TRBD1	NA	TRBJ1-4	TGCGCCAGCAGCTTTTCACAGGGGGCAATAGGAGAAAAACTGTTTTTT	CASSFSQGAIGEKLFF
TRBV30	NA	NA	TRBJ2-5	TGTGCCTGGAGGTGGTTTAGCGGCTTCCAAGAGACCCAGTACTTC	CAWRWFSGFQETQYF
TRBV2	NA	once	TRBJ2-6	TGTGCCAGCAAACTACAGGGTCTGACTGGGGCCAACGTCCTGACTTTC	CASKLQGLTGANVLTF
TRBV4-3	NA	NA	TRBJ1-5	TGCGCCAGCAGCCCGGACGGGGGTTATCAGCCCCAGCATTTT	CASSPDGGYQPQHF
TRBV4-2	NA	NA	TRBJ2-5	TGTGCCAGCAGCCAAGAGGTAGGCGGGCCAGCCGGAGAGACCCAGTACTTC	CASSQEVGGPAGETQYF
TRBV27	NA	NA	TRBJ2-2	TGTGCCAGCAGTCCCCGCCGGCTCTTAGGAAGCACCGGGGAGCTGTTTTTT	CASSPRRLLGSTGELFF
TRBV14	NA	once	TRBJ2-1	TGTGCCAGCAGCCAAGAGCCACCTCTAGGGCCGGAGTTCTTC	CASSQEPPLGPEFF
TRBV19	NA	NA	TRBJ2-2	TGTGCCAGTAGTCGGCTGAACACCGGGGAGCTGTTTTTT	CASSRLNTGELFF
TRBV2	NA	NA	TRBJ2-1	TGTGCCAGCAGTGAAGCGGCGGGGACACCGGCCTACAATGAGCAGTTCTTC	CASSEAAGTPAYNEQFF
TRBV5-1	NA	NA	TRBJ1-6	TGCGCCAGCAGCTTGGCGCCCTCATATAATTCACCCCTCCACTTT	CASSLAPSYNSPLHF
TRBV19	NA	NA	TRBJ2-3	TGTGCCTCAGAGTCCTTGGATACGCAGTATTTT	CASESLDTQYF
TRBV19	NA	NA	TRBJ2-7	TGTGCCAGTAGTATCGAGTGGACCTACGAGCAGTACTTC	CASSIEWTYEQYF
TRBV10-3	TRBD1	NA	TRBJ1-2	TGTGCCATCAGTGCTGTACAGGGGAGCTATGGCTACACCTTC	CAISAVQGSYGYTF
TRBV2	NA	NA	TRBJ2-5	TGTGCCAGCAGCTTATTAGACGTAAGCCAAGAGACCCAGTACTTC	CASSLLDVSQETQYF
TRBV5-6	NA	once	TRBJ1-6	TGTGCCAGCAGCATTCGACGGGTCTATAATTCACCCCTCCACTTT	CASSIRRVYNSPLHF
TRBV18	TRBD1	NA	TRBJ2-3	TGTGCCAGCTCACGATCAGGGGGAAGGACAGATACGCAGTATTTT	CASSRSGGRTDTQYF
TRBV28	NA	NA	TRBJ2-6	TGTGCCAGCAGCTTGCTGACCTCTGGGGCCAACGTCCTGACTTTC	CASSLLTSGANVLTF
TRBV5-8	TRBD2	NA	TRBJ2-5	TGTGCCAGCTTTGGGACTAGCAAGACCCAGTACTTC	CASFGTSKTQYF
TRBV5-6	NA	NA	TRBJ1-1	TGTGCCAGCAGCCAATCGACGGTGAACACTGAAGCTTTCTTT	CASSQSTVNTEAFF
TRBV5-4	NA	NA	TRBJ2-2	TGTGCCAGCAGCTCCCATAGGGACACCGGGGAGCTGTTTTTT	CASSSHRDTGELFF
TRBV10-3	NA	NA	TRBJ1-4	TGTGCCATCAGTGAGGCCCGGGATGAAAAACTGTTTTTT	CAISEARDEKLFF
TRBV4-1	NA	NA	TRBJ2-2	TGCGCCAGCAGCCAAGGTGGGTTGAGACAACCGAACACCGGGGAGCTGTTTTTT	CASSQGGLRQPNTGELFF
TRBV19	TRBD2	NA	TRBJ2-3	TGTGCCAGCCTGGGAGGGCCCTCGTTTACGCAGTATTTT	CASLGGPSFTQYF
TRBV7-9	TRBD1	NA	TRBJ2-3	TGTGCCAGCATCTATTCGGGACAGTTGGATACGCAGTATTTT	CASIYSGQLDTQYF
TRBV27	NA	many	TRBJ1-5	TGTGCCAGCCAGCCCCAGCATTTT	CASQPQHF
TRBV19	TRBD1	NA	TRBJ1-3	TGTGCCACCGTGGACAGGCCCCACTCTGGAAACACCATATATTTT	CATVDRPHSGNTIYF
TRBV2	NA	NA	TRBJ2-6	TGTGCCAGCAGTCTCACGGAGGGAATCTTTGGGGCCAACGTCCTGACTTTC	CASSLTEGIFGANVLTF
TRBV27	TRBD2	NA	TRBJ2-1	TGTGCCAGCAGATCTAGCGGGAGAATATTCAATGAGCAGTTCTTC	CASRSSGRIFNEQFF
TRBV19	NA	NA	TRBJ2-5	TGTGCCAGTAGTATTGTTACAGACCAAGAGACCCAGTACTTC	CASSIVTDQETQYF
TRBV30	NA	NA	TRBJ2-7	TGTGCCTGGAGTGTACAAGGGACCCACGAGCAGTACTTC	CAWSVQGTHEQYF
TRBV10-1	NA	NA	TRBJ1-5	TGCGCCAGCAGTGAGTTTGGGCCCTCCAATCAGCCCCAGCATTTT	CASSEFGPSNQPQHF
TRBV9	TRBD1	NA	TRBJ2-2	TGTGCCAGCAGCGGTGGACAGGACGGCGGGGAGCTGTTTTTT	CASSGGQDGGELFF
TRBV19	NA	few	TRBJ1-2	TGTGCCAGTAGTAGACAGCAAAACTATGGCTACACCTTC	CASSRQQNYGYTF
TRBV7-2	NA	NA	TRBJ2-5	TGTGCCAGCAGCCCCAGCAGGGAGACCCAGTACTTC	CASSPSRETQYF
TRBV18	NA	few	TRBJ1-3	TGTGCCAGCTCACCAGGGGGCTCTGGAAACACCATATATTTT	CASSPGGSGNTIYF
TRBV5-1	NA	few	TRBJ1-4	TGCGCCAGCAGCTTGGGGCAGGGGCCGACTAATGAAAAACTGTTTTTT	CASSLGQGPTNEKLFF
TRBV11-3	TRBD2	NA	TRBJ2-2	TGTGCCAGCAGCTTTAGACACGGGACTAGCGGAAACACCGGGGAGCTGTTTTTT	CASSFRHGTSGNTGELFF
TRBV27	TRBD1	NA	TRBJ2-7	TGTGCCAGCAATTCTGGGACAGGGCCTTCCTACGAGCAGTACTTC	CASNSGTGPSYEQYF
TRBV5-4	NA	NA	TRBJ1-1	TGTGCCAGCAGCAGAGTGGGGGGGTCTACTGAAGCTTTCTTT	CASSRVGGSTEAFF
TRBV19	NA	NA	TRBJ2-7	TGTGCCAGTAGTATTACCCCCGACTACGAGCAGTACTTC	CASSITPDYEQYF
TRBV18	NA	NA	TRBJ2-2	TGTGCCAGCTCACCCCTAATGGGGGAGCTGTTTTTT	CASSPLMGELFF
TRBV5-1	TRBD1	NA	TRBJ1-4	TGCGCCAGCAGCATAGGACAGGGGAGGACTAATGAAAAACTGTTTTTT	CASSIGQGRTNEKLFF
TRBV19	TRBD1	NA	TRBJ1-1	TGTGCCAGTAGTCCGGACAGGGCGGTCACTGAAGCTTTCTTT	CASSPDRAVTEAFF
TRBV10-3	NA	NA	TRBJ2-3	TGTGCCATCAGTGAGTCGACCGGGACACAGCAGTATTTT	CAISESTGTQQYF
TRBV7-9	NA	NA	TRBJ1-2	TGTGCCAGCAGCTTAGAAGGGTTCCACTATGGCTACACCTTC	CASSLEGFHYGYTF
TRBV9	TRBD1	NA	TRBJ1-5	TGTGCCAGCAGCGAAAAGGGGACAGGTGATCAGCCCCAGCATTTT	CASSEKGTGDQPQHF
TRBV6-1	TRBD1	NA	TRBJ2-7	TGTGCCAGCAGTGCGCCGGGACAGGGTGACCCGGGGCAGTACTTC	CASSAPGQGDPGQYF
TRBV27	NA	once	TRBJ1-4	TGTGCCAGCAGTTTAAGGGGGGGTAATGAAAAACTGTTTTTT	CASSLRGGNEKLFF
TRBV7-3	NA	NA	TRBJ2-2	TGTGCCAGCAGCTTAGGGCCGGGGGCCGGGGAGCTGTTTTTT	CASSLGPGAGELFF
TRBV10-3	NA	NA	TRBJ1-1	TGTGCCATCAGTGGAGGAGGGGGGAACACTGAAGCTTTCTTT	CAISGGGGNTEAFF
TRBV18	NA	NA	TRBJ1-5	TGTGCCAGCTCTCGCTCAGGGACGGGGGATCAGCCCCAGCATTTT	CASSRSGTGDQPQHF
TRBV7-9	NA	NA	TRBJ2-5	TGTGCCAGCAGCTTTCCGTTCCCACCAGAGACCCAGTACTTC	CASSFPFPPETQYF
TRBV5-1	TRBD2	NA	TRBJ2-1	TGCGCCAGCAGCAATACAGCGGGAGCCGTCAGTGAGCAGTTCTTC	CASSNTAGAVSEQFF